This T cell receptor beta chain was recorded in a study of T cell responses to AZD1222 COVID-19 vaccine. The study, taken as a whole, reports: Targets within unmutated variant regions were reportedly found for nearly half of spike-specific TCRs. There were mostly white British donors and more females than males, and clonal diversity was possibly underestimated. There were repertoire samples only from the period after the peak T cell response.

Clones were sequenced by immunoSEQ multiplex PCR, and TCRdb holds only the in-frame ones, with some missing. The sample carries about 110,000 clones, more than 85% recorded once. In the case of this clone: As yet, its antigen is unknown.

With V trimmed by 5 bases and J by 6 bases, 6 bases remained unmatched. The CDR3 spans 13 residues. J is TRBJ2-7 and V is TRBV12-3 or TRBV12-4, with 8 bases aligning to TRBD1. The origin of this receptor is an adult in good health. The specimen was peripheral blood, collected on day 0 of AZD1222 vaccination. CDR3 DNA sequence: TGTGCCAGCAGTATAAACAGGGGGAGCGAGCAGTACTTC. Its translation: CASSINRGSEQYF.